This TCR beta chain comes out of a study of T cells in localized non-small cell lung cancer. CDR1 is SNHLY and CDR2 is FYNNEI in the germline V gene. The CDR3 has 13 residues. V was clipped by 8 bases and J by 2 bases, with 11 bases between them. Study findings and constraints: The study sequenced only one region of the tumor. As a result, intratumor heterogeneity could not be excluded and remains possible.

Repertoires were generated with immunoSEQ multiplex PCR, while TCRdb's copy carries only in-frame clones and drops some. There are approximately 140,000 clones in the sample; roughly 90% occur only once, and approximately 1.5% lies in the top ten. This clone has just one count. The antigen is undetermined. This TCR derives from a female donor at least 60 years old with stage I lung adenocarcinoma. This sample comprised peripheral blood, obtained before any cancer treatment. This chain joins TRBV2 and TRBJ2-3; possibly TRBD2 for D (6 bases). In DNA, the CDR3 is TGTGCCAGCGTACGGGAGCTCACAGATACGCAGTATTTT. This sequence encodes CASVRELTDTQYF.